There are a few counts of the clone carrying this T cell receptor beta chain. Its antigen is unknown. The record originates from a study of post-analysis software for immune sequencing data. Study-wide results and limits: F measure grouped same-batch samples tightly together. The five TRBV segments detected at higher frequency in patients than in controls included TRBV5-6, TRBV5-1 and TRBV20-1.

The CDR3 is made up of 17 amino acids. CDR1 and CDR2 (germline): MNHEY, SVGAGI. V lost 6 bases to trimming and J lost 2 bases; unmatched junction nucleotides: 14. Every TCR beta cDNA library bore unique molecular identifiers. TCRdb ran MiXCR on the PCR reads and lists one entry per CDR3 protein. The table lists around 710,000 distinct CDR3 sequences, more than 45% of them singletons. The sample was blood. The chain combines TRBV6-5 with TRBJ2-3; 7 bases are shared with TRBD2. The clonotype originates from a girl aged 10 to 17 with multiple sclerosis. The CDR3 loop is CASSYAPIAGLTDTQYF. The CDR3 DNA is TGTGCCAGCAGCTACGCCCCCATAGCGGGTCTCACAGATACGCAGTATTTT.